This TCR beta chain was recovered during a study of CD8 T cell repertoires and HIV-1 epitope variants. Overall study: Control wells had CMV/EBV/flu peptides, negative Ebola AY9, or no peptide. Tested: three Gag epitope families, Nef HW9 and YT9. Enriched T cells were co-cultured with equal numbers of autologous T cell-negative antigen-presenting cells.

V was clipped by 0 bases and J by 6 bases, with 4 bases between them. Germline V CDR1 and CDR2: MGHRA, YSYEKL. The CDR3 length is 12 residues. Study-wide points: Of about 10 antigen-specific beta clonotypes, six or seven appeared to cross-react with escape variants.

As for this clone: The target antigen is unknown.

Sequenced by immunoSEQ multiplex PCR; TCRdb stores in-frame clones only, minus some. The sample lists approximately 6,300 clones; around two thirds were seen once. The rearrangement links TRBV4-1 to TRBJ2-3; D ambiguous. This TCR was sampled from a male donor with HIV. Sequencing used cultured CD8+ T cells derived from PBMCs. The CDR3 sequence: CASSQEVDTQYF. The CDR3, as DNA: TGCGCCAGCAGCCAAGAAGTGGATACGCAGTATTTT.